This T cell receptor (beta chain) was sequenced for a study of T cells after yellow fever vaccination. V gave up 6 bases and J gave up 5 bases; unmatched junction bases: 6. This CDR3 comprises 13 residues. From germline, CDR1 is ENHRY and CDR2 SYGVKD. TCRdb redid the calling of the 5' RACE reads with MiXCR, one entry per CDR3 protein. Found here are roughly 250,000 distinct CDR3 sequences, 10% to 15% of them singletons; the top ten hold around 0.55%. The sequencing used CD4+ T cells sorted from PBMCs, collected 45 days after the yellow fever booster vaccination. The chain has TRBV10-3 and TRBJ2-5; TRBD1 matches at 7 bases. The sequence derives from a man under 40 who received the YFV17D yellow fever vaccine. The CDR3 sequence is CAISATGVETQYF. CDR3 coding DNA: TGTGCCATCAGCGCAACAGGGGTGGAGACCCAGTACTTC.